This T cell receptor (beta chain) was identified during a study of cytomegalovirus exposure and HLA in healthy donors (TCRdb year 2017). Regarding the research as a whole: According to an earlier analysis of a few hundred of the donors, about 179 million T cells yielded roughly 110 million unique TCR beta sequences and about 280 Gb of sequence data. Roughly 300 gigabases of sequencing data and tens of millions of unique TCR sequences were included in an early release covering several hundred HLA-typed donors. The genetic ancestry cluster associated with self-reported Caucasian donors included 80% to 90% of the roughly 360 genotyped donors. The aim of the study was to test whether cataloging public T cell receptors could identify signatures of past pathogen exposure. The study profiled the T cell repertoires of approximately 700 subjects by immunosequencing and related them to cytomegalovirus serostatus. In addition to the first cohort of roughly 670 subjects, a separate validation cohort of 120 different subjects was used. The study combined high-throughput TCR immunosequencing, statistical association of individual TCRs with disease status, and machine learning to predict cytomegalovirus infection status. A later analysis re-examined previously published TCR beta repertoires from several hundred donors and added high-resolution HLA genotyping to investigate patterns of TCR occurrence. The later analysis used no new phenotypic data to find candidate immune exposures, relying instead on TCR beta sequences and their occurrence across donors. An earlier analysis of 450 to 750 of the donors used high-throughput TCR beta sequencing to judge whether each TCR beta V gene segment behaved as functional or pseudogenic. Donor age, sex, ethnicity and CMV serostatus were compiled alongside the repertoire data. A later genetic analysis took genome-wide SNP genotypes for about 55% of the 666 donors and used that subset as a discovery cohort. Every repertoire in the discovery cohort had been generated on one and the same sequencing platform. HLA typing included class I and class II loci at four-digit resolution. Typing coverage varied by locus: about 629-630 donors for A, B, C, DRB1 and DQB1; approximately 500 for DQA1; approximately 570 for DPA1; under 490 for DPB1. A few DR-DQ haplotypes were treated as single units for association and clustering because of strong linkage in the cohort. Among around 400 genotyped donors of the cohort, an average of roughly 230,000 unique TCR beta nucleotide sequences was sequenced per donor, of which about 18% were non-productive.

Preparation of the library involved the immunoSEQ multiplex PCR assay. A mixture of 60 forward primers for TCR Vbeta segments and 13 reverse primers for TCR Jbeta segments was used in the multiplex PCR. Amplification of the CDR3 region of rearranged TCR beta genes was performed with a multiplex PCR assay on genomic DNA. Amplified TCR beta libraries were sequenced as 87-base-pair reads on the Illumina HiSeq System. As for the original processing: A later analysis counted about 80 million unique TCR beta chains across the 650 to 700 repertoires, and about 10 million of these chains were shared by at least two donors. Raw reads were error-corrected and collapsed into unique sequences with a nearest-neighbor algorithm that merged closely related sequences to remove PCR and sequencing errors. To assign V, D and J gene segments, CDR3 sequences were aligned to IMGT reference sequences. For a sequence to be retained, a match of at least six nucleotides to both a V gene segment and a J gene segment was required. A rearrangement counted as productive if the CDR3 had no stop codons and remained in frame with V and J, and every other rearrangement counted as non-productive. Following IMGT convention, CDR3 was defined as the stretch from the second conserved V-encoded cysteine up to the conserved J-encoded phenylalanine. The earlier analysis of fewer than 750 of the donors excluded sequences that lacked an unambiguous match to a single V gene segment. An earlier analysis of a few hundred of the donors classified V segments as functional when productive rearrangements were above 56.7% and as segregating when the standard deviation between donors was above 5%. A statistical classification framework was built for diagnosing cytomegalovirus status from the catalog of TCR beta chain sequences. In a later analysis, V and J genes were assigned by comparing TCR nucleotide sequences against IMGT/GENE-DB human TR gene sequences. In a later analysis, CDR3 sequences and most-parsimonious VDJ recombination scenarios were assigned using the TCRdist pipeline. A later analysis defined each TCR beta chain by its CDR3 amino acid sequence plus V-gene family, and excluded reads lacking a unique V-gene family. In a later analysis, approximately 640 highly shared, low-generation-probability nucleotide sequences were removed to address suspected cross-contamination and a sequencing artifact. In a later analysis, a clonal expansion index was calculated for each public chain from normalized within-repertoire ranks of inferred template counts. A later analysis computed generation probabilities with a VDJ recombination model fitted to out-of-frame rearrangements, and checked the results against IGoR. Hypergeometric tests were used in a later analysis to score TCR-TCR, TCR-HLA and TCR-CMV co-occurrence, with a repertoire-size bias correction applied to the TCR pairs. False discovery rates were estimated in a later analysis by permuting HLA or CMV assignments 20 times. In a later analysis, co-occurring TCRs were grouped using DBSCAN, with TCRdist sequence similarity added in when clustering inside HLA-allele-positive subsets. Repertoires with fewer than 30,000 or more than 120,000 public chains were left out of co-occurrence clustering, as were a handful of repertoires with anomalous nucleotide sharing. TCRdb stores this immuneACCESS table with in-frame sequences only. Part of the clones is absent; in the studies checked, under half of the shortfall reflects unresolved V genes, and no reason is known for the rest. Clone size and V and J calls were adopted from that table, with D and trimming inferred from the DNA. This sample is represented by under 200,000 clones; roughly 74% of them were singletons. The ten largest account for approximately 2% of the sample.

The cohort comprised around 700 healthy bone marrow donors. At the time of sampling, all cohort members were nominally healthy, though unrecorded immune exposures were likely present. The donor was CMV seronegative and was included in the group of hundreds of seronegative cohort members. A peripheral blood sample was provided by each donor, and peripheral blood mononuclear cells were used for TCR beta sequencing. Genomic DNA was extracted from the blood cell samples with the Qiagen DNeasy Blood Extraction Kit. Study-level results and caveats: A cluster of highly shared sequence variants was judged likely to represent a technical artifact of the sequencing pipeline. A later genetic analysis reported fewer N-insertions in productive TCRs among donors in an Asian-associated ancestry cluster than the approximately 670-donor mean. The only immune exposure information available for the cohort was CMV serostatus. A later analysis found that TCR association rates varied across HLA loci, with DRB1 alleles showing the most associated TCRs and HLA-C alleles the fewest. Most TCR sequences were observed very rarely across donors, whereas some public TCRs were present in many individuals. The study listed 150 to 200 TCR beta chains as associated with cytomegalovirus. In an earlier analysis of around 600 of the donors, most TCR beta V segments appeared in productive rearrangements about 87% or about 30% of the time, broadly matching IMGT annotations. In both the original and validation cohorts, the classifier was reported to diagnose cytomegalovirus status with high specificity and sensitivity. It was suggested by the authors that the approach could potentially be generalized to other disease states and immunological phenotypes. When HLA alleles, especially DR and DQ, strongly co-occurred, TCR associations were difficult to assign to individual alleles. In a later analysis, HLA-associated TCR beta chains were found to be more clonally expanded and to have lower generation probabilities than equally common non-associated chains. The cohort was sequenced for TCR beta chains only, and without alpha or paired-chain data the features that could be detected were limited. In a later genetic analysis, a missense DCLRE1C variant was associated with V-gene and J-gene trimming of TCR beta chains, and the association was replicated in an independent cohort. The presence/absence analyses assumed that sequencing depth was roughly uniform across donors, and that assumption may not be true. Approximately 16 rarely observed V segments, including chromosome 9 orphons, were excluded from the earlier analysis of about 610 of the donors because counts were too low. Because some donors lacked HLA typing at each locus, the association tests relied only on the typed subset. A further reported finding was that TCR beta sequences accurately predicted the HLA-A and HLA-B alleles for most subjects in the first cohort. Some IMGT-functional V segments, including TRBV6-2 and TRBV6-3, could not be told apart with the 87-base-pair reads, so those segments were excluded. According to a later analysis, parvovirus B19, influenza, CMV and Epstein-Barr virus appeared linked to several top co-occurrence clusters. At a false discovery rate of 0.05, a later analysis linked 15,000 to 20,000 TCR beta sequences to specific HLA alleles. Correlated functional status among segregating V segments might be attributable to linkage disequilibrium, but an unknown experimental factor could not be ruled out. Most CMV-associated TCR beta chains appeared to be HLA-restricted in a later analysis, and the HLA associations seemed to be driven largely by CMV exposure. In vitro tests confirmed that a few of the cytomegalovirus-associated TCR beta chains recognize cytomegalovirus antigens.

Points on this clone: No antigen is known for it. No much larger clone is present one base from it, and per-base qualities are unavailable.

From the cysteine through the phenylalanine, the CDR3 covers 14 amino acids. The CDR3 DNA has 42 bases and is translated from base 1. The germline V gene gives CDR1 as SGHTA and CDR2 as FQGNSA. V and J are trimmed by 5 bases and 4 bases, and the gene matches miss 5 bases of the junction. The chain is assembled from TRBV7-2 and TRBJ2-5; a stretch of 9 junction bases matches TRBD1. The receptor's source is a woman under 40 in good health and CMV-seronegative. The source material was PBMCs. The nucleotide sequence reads TGTGCCAGCAGCGCGGACAGGGGTCGAGAGACCCAGTACTTC. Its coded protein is CASSADRGRETQYF.